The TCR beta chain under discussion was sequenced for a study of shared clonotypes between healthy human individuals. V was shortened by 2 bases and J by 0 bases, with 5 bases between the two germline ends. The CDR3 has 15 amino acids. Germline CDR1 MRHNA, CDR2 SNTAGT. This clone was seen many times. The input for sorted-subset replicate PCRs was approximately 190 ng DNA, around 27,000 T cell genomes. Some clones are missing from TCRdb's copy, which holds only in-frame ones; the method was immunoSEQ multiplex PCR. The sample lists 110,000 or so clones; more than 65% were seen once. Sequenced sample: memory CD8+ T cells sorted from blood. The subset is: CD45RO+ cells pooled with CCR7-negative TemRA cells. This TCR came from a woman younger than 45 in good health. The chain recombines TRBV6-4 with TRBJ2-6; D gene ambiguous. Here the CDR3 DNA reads TGTGCCAGCAGTGACCAGAGCTCTGGGGCCAACGTCCTGACTTTC. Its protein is CASSDQSSGANVLTF.